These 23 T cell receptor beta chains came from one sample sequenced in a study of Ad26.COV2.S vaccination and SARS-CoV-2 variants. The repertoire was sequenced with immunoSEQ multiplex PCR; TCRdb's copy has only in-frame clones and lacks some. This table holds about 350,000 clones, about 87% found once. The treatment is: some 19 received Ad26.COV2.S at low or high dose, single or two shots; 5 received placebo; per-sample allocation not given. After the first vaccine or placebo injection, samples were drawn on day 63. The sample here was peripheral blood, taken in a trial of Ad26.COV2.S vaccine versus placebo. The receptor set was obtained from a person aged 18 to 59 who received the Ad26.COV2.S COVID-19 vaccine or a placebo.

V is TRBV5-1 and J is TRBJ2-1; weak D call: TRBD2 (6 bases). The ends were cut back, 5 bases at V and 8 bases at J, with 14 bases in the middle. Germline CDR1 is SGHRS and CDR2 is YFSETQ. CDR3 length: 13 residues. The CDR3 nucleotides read TGCGCCAGCAGTGGGGGGAGTGCGGATGAGCAGTTCTTC. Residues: CASSGGSADEQFF. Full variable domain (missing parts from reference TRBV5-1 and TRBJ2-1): KAGVTQTPRYLIKTRGQQVTLSCSPISGHRSVSWYQQTPGQGLQFLFEYFSETQRNKGNFPGRFSGRQFSNSRSEMNVSTLELGDSALYLCASSGGSADEQFFGPGTRLTVL.

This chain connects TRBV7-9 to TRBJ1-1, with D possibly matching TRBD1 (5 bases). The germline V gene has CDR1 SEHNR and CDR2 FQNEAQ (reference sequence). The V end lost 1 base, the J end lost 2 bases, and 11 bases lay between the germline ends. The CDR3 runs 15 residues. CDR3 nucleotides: TGTGCCAGCAGCTTAGGCGGGGACCCAAACACTGAAGCTTTCTTT. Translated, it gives CASSLGGDPNTEAFF.

The CDR3 nucleotides read TGTGCCATCAGTGATATAAGGGGGCAAAATGAGCAGTTCTTC. Translation gives CAISDIRGQNEQFF. This chain connects TRBV10-3 to TRBJ2-1; 7 bases agree with TRBD1. Germline lookup yields CDR1 ENHRY and CDR2 SYGVKD. There are 14 residues in the CDR3. Trimming removed 3 bases from V and 7 bases from J; junction bases left unmatched: 6.

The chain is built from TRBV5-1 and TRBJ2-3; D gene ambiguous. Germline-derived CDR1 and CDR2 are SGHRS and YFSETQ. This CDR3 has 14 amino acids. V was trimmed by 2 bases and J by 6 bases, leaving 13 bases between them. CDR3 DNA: TGCGCCAGCAGCTTACAGAGACCCGGTGATACGCAGTATTTT. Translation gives CASSLQRPGDTQYF.

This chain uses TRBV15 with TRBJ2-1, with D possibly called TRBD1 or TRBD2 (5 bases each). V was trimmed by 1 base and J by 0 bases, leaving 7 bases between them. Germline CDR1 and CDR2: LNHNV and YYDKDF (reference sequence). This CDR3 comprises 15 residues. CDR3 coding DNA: TGTGCCACCAGCAGAGGGGGGTACTCCTACAATGAGCAGTTCTTC. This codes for CATSRGGYSYNEQFF.

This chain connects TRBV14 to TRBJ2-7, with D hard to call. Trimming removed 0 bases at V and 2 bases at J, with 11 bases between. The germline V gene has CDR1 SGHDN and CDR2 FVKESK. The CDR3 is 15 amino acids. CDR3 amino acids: CASSQELIAPYEQYF. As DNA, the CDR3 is TGTGCCAGCAGCCAAGAGCTGATTGCCCCCTACGAGCAGTACTTC.

The CDR3 DNA follows: TGTGCCAGCAGCTTACTCCGGCCGGGGGCATACGCCATTGTTGATACGCAGTATTTT. The encoded protein is CASSLLRPGAYAIVDTQYF. This chain joins TRBV7-3 and TRBJ2-3; D may correspond to TRBD1 or TRBD2 (6 bases each). Trimming removed 2 bases at V and 6 bases at J, with 27 bases between. Germline CDR1 reads SGHTA; CDR2 reads FQGTGA. The CDR3 extends over 19 amino acids. The variable domain in full, completed from reference TRBV7-3 and TRBJ2-3, reads GAGVSQTPSNKVTEKGKYVELRCDPISGHTALYWYRQSLGQGPEFLIYFQGTGAADDSGLPNDRFFAVRPEGSVSTLKIQRTERGDSAVYLCASSLLRPGAYAIVDTQYFGPGTRLTVL.

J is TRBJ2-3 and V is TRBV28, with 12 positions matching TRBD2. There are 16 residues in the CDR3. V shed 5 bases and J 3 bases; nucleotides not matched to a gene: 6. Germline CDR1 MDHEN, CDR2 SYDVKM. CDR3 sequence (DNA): TGTGCCAGCAGTGCCCTACTAGCGGGAGGAACAGATACGCAGTATTTT. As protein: CASSALLAGGTDTQYF.

The CDR3 reads CASSQDRGLNTEAFF. CDR3 DNA: TGCGCCAGCAGCCAGGACAGGGGGTTGAACACTGAAGCTTTCTTT. V and J are TRBV4-3 and TRBJ1-1; 10 nucleotides line up with TRBD1. Trimming took 3 bases from V and 0 from J; bases not matched to a gene: 1. The CDR3 sequence is 15 residues long. Germline V gene sequence: CDR1 LGHNA, CDR2 YSLEER.

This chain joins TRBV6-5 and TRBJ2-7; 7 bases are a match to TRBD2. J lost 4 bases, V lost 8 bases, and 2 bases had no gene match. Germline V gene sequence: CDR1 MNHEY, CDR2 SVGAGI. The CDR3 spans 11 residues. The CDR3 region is CASGGGYEQYF. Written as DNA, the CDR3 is TGTGCCAGCGGGGGGGGATACGAGCAGTACTTC.

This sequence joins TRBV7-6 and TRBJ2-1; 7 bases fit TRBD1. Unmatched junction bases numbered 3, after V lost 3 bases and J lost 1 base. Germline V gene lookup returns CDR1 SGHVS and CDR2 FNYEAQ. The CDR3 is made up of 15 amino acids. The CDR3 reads CASSLGTVSYNEQFF. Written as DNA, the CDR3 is TGTGCCAGCAGCTTGGGGACAGTGTCCTACAATGAGCAGTTCTTC.

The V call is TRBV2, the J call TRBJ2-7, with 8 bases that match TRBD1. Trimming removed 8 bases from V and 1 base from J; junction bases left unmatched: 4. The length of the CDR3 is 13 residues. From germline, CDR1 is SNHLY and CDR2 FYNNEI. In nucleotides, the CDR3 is TGTGCCAGCCGGACAGGGAGTTCCTACGAGCAGTACTTC. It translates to CASRTGSSYEQYF. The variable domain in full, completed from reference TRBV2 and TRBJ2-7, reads EPEVTQTPSHQVTQMGQEVILRCVPISNHLYFYWYRQILGQKVEFLVSFYNNEISEKSEIFDDQFSVERPDGSNFTLKIRSTKLEDSAMYFCASRTGSSYEQYFGPGTRLTVT.

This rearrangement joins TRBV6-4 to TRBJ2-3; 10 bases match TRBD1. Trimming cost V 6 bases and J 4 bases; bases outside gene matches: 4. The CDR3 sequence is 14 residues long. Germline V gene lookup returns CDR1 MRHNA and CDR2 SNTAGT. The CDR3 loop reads CASSSGTGADTQYF. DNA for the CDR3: TGTGCCAGCAGCTCCGGGACAGGGGCAGATACGCAGTATTTT.

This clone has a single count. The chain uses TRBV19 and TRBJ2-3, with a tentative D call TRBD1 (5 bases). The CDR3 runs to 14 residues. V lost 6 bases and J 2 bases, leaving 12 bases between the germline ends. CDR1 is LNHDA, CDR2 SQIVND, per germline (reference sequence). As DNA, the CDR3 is TGTGCCAGTAGCAGGGCCCAGACCACAGATACGCAGTATTTT. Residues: CASSRAQTTDTQYF. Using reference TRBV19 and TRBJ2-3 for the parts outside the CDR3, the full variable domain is DGGITQSPKYLFRKEGQNVTLSCEQNLNHDAMYWYRQDPGQGLRLIYYSQIVNDFQKGDIAEGYSVSREKKESFPLTVTSAQKNPTAFYLCASSRAQTTDTQYFGPGTRLTVL.

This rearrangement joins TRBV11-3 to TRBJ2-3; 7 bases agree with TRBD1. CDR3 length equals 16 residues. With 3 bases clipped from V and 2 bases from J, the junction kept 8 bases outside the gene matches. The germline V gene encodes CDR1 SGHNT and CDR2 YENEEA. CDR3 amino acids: CASSFLTGIITDTQYF. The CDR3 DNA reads TGTGCCAGCAGCTTCCTGACAGGGATTATCACAGATACGCAGTATTTT.

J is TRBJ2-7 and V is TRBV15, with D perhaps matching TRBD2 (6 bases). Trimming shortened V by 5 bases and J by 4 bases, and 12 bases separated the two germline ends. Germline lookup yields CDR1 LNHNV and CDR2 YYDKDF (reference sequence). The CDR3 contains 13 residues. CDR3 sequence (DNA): TGTGCCACCAGCGGAGGGTGGGGATACGAGCAGTACTTC. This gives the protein CATSGGWGYEQYF.

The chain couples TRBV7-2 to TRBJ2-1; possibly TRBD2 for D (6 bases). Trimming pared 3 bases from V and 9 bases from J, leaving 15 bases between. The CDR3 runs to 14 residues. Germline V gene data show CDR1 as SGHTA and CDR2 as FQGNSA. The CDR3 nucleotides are TGTGCCAGCAGCTTTTTGAGGGCGGGACGTGAGCAGTTCTTC. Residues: CASSFLRAGREQFF.

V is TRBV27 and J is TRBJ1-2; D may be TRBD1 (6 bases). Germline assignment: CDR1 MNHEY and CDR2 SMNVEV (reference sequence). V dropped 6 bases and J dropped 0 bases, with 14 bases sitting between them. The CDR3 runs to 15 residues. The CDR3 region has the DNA TGTGCCAGCAGCCGGACAGAGATTACTAACTATGGCTACACCTTC. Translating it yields CASSRTEITNYGYTF.

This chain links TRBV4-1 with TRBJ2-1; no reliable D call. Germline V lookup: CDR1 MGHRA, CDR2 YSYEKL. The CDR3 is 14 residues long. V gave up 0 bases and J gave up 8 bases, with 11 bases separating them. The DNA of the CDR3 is TGCGCCAGCAGCCAAGAGGTCCCCATCGATGAGCAGTTCTTC. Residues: CASSQEVPIDEQFF.

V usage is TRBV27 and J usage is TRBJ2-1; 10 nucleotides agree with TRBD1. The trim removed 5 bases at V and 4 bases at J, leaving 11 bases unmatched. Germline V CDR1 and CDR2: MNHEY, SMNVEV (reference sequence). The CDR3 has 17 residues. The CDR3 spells CASSKPRRDRGYNEQFF. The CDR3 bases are TGTGCCAGCAGTAAACCACGCCGGGACAGGGGTTACAATGAGCAGTTCTTC.

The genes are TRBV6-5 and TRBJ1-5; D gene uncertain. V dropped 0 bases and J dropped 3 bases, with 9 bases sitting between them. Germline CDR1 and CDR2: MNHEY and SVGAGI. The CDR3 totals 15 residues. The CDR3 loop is CASSYSKIPNQPQHF. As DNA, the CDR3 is TGTGCCAGCAGTTACTCTAAGATTCCCAATCAGCCCCAGCATTTT.

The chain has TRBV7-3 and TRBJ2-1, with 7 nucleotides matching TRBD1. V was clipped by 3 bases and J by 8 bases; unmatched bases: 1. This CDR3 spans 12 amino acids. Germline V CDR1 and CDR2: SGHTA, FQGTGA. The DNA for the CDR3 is TGTGCCAGCAGCTTGGACAGGCATGAGCAGTTCTTC. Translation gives CASSLDRHEQFF.

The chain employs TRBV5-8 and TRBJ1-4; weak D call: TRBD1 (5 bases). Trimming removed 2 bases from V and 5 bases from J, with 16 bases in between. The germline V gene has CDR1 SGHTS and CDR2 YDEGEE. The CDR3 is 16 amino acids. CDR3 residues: CASSLPFDWDNEKLFF. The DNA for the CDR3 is TGTGCCAGCAGCTTACCCTTCGATTGGGACAATGAAAAACTGTTTTTT.